A single sample gave rise to the 29 T cell receptor beta chains below, sequenced in a study of blood T cell repertoires in COVID-19. TCRdb keeps only in-frame clones here, not all; method: immunoSEQ multiplex PCR. The sample has 400,000 to 550,000 clones; 80% to 90% are singletons. Sequencing was done on a sample of peripheral blood. These receptors were obtained from a woman between 25 and 40 years old with acute or convalescent COVID-19.

The CDR3 sequence is CASMDRTSNQPQHF. DNA of the CDR3: TGTGCCAGCATGGACAGGACTAGCAATCAGCCCCAGCATTTT. The chain couples TRBV28 to TRBJ1-5; 7 nucleotides agree with TRBD1. With 7 bases clipped from V and 0 bases from J, the junction kept 3 bases outside the gene matches. This CDR3 has 14 amino acids. The germline gives CDR1 MDHEN, CDR2 SYDVKM. The whole variable domain, remainder taken from reference TRBV28 and TRBJ1-5, is DVKVTQSSRYLVKRTGEKVFLECVQDMDHENMFWYRQDPGLGLRLIYFSYDVKMKEKGDIPEGYSVSREKKERFSLILESASTNQTSMYLCASMDRTSNQPQHFGDGTRLSIL.

This chain connects TRBV3-1 (or the pseudogene TRBV3-2) to TRBJ2-5, with D tentatively TRBD2 (7 bases). The CDR3 is 16 residues long. Germline loops: CDR1 LGHDT, CDR2 YNNKEL (reference sequence). The V end was cut by 0 bases, the J end by 5 bases, with 16 bases between. The CDR3 coding sequence is TGTGCCAGCAGCCAAGAGCTGGGCGGGGGCAGGGAGACCCAGTACTTC. Translated: CASSQELGGGRETQYF.

V usage is TRBV5-1 and J usage is TRBJ1-1; D may be TRBD1 (6 bases). Looked up from germline, CDR1 is SGHRS and CDR2 is YFSETQ. The CDR3 has 17 residues. V was clipped by 2 bases and J by 1 base, with 18 bases between them. The CDR3 DNA reads TGCGCCAGCAGCTTAGGGACCAGGGGTGAGGCGAACACTGAAGCTTTCTTT. As protein: CASSLGTRGEANTEAFF.

This chain connects TRBV4-1 to TRBJ2-7; 10 bases are shared with TRBD1. Per germline, CDR1 MGHRA and CDR2 YSYEKL. The CDR3 has 17 amino acids. Losses at the gene ends were 4 bases for V and 2 bases for J; bases not matched to a gene: 11. Written as DNA, the CDR3 is TGCGCCAGCAGCCCGACGGCCGGGACAGGGGCTACCTACGAGCAGTACTTC. It is translated as CASSPTAGTGATYEQYF.

V is TRBV28 and J is TRBJ2-1; 7 bases align to TRBD2. Germline V gene lookup returns CDR1 MDHEN and CDR2 SYDVKM. The J segment lost 6 bases and the V segment lost 4 bases, leaving 0 bases of the junction unmatched. The CDR3 totals 12 residues. The CDR3, as DNA: TGTGCCAGCAGTTGGGGGGGCAATGAGCAGTTCTTC. Translating it yields CASSWGGNEQFF.

The gene calls are TRBV6-5 and TRBJ2-7; TRBD2 is a possible D gene (5 bases). Trimming stripped 6 bases from V and 6 bases from J, with 18 bases between. This CDR3 region has 14 residues. From germline, CDR1 is MNHEY and CDR2 SVGAGI. The CDR3 nucleotides read TGTGCCAGCAGACCCGGAGGCAAAAAAGGCGAGCAGTACTTC. This translates into CASRPGGKKGEQYF.

The chain is built from TRBV6-1 and TRBJ1-4; D uncertain. Germline V CDR1 and CDR2: MNHNS, SASEGT. The CDR3 loop spans 17 amino acids. V lost 3 bases, J lost 0 bases, and 14 bases lay in between. CDR3 protein: CASSEEGVRATNEKLFF. The CDR3 coding sequence is TGTGCCAGCAGTGAGGAGGGTGTAAGGGCAACTAATGAAAAACTGTTTTTT.

V and J are TRBV6-5 and TRBJ2-2; 7 bases match TRBD1. Germline V gene lookup returns CDR1 MNHEY and CDR2 SVGAGI. The CDR3 runs to 13 residues. After removal of 9 bases from V and 4 bases from J, the junction contained 5 bases not matched to a gene. The CDR3 is CASRQGFTGELFF. In DNA form, the CDR3 reads TGTGCCAGTAGACAGGGATTCACCGGGGAGCTGTTTTTT.

V gene TRBV9 combines with J gene TRBJ1-4; D unresolved. Germline V CDR1 and CDR2: SGDLS, YYNGEE. With 4 bases removed from V and 4 bases from J, the gap between germline ends came to 11 bases. The CDR3 is 14 residues long. The DNA for the CDR3 is TGTGCCAGCAGCCCGACAACGCTTAATGAAAAACTGTTTTTT. Protein product: CASSPTTLNEKLFF.

V is TRBV6-1 and J is TRBJ2-4; the D is unclear. The CDR3 is 14 residues long. The germline gives CDR1 MNHNS, CDR2 SASEGT. The V gene lost 1 base and the J gene lost 1 base, with 5 bases spanning the gap. CDR3 protein: CASSEGGAKNIQYF. CDR3 nucleotides: TGTGCCAGCAGTGAAGGAGGCGCCAAAAACATTCAGTACTTC.

This sequence joins TRBV28 and TRBJ1-2; 7 nucleotides match TRBD1. The CDR3 is 13 residues long. Trimming at V came to 3 bases and at J to 9 bases, leaving 7 bases not matched to a gene. CDR1 MDHEN and CDR2 SYDVKM come from the germline V gene. CDR3 in amino acids: CASSLRGLGSYTF. The CDR3 nucleotides read TGTGCCAGCAGTTTGAGGGGGCTCGGGAGCTACACCTTC.

The CDR3 bases are TGTGCCAGTAGTCACCGGGACTACTACAATGAGCAGTTCTTC. Translating it yields CASSHRDYYNEQFF. This sequence joins TRBV19 and TRBJ2-1; 7 bases are a match to TRBD2. Germline-derived CDR1 and CDR2 are LNHDA and SQIVND (reference sequence). Trimming removed 5 bases from V and 3 bases from J; junction bases left unmatched: 4. This CDR3 is 14 amino acids long.

V usage is TRBV15 and J usage is TRBJ2-7; TRBD1 matches at 7 bases. The germline V gene encodes CDR1 LNHNV and CDR2 YYDKDF (reference sequence). This CDR3 spans 14 amino acids. V trimming: 0 bases; J trimming: 4 bases; junction bases outside the gene matches: 3. CDR3 loop: CATSRDQGVYEQYF. Written as DNA, the CDR3 is TGTGCCACCAGCAGAGACCAGGGGGTGTACGAGCAGTACTTC.

The J gene is TRBJ1-1, the V gene TRBV5-1, with 9 bases matching TRBD1. The length of the CDR3 is 14 residues. The trim removed 0 bases at V and 5 bases at J, leaving 2 bases unmatched. From germline, CDR1 is SGHRS and CDR2 YFSETQ. The CDR3 nucleotides read TGCGCCAGCAGCTTGGACAGGGGGCGAACTGAAGCTTTCTTT. Amino acid sequence: CASSLDRGRTEAFF.

This chain links TRBV10-3 with TRBJ2-7; 7 bases fit TRBD1. This CDR3 region has 15 residues. Per the germline V gene, CDR1 is ENHRY and CDR2 is SYGVKD. Trimming removed 0 bases from V and 4 bases from J; junction bases left unmatched: 6. The CDR3 DNA reads as TGTGCCATCAGTGAGTCGAGACAGGGAAGGTACGAGCAGTACTTC. Encoded protein: CAISESRQGRYEQYF.

The gene calls are TRBV12-3 or TRBV12-4 and TRBJ2-7; D call uncertain. V shed 8 bases and J shed 6 bases, with 11 bases lying between them. This CDR3 spans 11 amino acids. CDR3 sequence reads: CASGKISEQYF. The CDR3 nucleotides read TGTGCCAGCGGCAAAATCAGCGAGCAGTACTTC.

The chain combines TRBV28 with TRBJ2-7; the D gene is possibly TRBD2 (5 bases). V lost 2 bases to trimming and J lost 5 bases, with 10 bases between them. There are 13 residues in the CDR3. Germline CDR1 MDHEN, CDR2 SYDVKM. CDR3: CASSLDGGNEQYF. CDR3 in DNA: TGTGCCAGCAGTTTAGATGGAGGAAACGAGCAGTACTTC.

V gene TRBV19 combines with J gene TRBJ1-5, with D possibly being TRBD1 (6 bases). Germline values: CDR1 LNHDA, CDR2 SQIVND (reference sequence). V was cut by 7 bases and J by 6 bases, with 16 bases left in between. This CDR3 region has 14 residues. CDR3 nucleotide sequence: TGTGCCAGTACCCCTACGGACAGCCTTCAGCCCCAGCATTTT. Its translation is CASTPTDSLQPQHF.

The V gene is TRBV5-1, the J gene TRBJ1-2; D might be TRBD1 (6 bases). Trimming shortened V by 7 bases and J by 0 bases, and 13 bases separated the two germline ends. The CDR3 runs to 14 residues. Germline V gene data show CDR1 as SGHRS and CDR2 as YFSETQ. Here the CDR3 reads CASAGQYPNYGYTF. The CDR3 DNA sequence: TGCGCCAGCGCCGGACAGTATCCTAACTATGGCTACACCTTC.

This clone was detected once. The J gene is TRBJ1-5, the V gene TRBV10-3, with 9 bases matching TRBD1. The CDR3 spans 14 residues. CDR1 ENHRY and CDR2 SYGVKD come from the germline V gene. V lost 2 bases, J lost 9 bases, and 5 bases stayed unmatched. The CDR3 coding sequence is TGTGCCATCAGTGAGGGACAGGGGATCGGGCCCCAGCATTTT. Its protein is CAISEGQGIGPQHF.

The chain employs TRBV28 and TRBJ2-7; perhaps TRBD1 as D (6 bases). The CDR3 covers 15 residues. Trimming took off 4 bases at V and 0 bases at J, with 13 bases between the two ends. Germline CDR1 and CDR2: MDHEN and SYDVKM. The CDR3 reads CASSSGAISSYEQYF. The DNA for the CDR3 is TGTGCCAGCAGTTCAGGGGCCATTAGCTCCTACGAGCAGTACTTC. The whole variable domain, filled in from reference TRBV28 and TRBJ2-7, reads DVKVTQSSRYLVKRTGEKVFLECVQDMDHENMFWYRQDPGLGLRLIYFSYDVKMKEKGDIPEGYSVSREKKERFSLILESASTNQTSMYLCASSSGAISSYEQYFGPGTRLTVT.

This chain links TRBV5-5 with TRBJ2-7; 10 nucleotides line up with TRBD1. CDR3 length equals 16 residues. V lost 4 bases to trimming and J lost 3 bases; unmatched junction nucleotides: 10. Germline assignment: CDR1 SGHKS and CDR2 YYEKEE (reference sequence). The DNA of the CDR3 is TGTGCCAGCAGCCCTCCCGCGGGACAGGGGTTCTACGAGCAGTACTTC. As protein: CASSPPAGQGFYEQYF. The full variable domain, rest sourced from reference TRBV5-5 and TRBJ2-7, is DAGVTQSPTHLIKTRGQQVTLRCSPISGHKSVSWYQQVLGQGPQFIFQYYEKEERGRGNFPDRFSARQFPNYSSELNVNALLLGDSALYLCASSPPAGQGFYEQYFGPGTRLTVT.

This sequence joins TRBV9 and TRBJ2-2; D is uncertain. The CDR3 spans 13 residues. The germline V and J ends were trimmed by 0 bases and 4 bases, with 4 bases remaining between them. The germline V gene has CDR1 SGDLS and CDR2 YYNGEE. CDR3 sequence reads: CASSVVSTGELFF. The CDR3 nucleotides are TGTGCCAGCAGCGTAGTGAGCACCGGGGAGCTGTTTTTT.

This chain joins TRBV6-5 and TRBJ2-3; 11 nucleotides agree with TRBD2. V shed 7 bases and J 3 bases; nucleotides not matched to a gene: 6. The CDR3 runs to 15 residues. CDR1 is MNHEY, CDR2 SVGAGI, per germline. The DNA for the CDR3 is TGTGCCAGCATGATAACTAGCGGGGGAACAGATACGCAGTATTTT. Amino acid sequence: CASMITSGGTDTQYF.

This sequence joins TRBV28 and TRBJ1-4; 10 bases match TRBD1. In germline, CDR1 is MDHEN, CDR2 SYDVKM. CDR3 length: 15 amino acids. V dropped 5 bases and J dropped 4; count of bases not matched to a gene: 4. The DNA for the CDR3 is TGTGCCAGCAGTCCAAGGACAGGGGGTAATGAAAAACTGTTTTTT. It specifies CASSPRTGGNEKLFF.

V and J are TRBV2 and TRBJ1-3; no definite D call. This CDR3 comprises 17 residues. Trimming cost V 3 bases and J 0 bases, with 15 bases left between them. CDR1 is SNHLY, CDR2 FYNNEI, per germline. Here the CDR3 reads CASSEEAGVYSGNTIYF. In nucleotides, the CDR3 is TGTGCCAGCAGTGAGGAGGCGGGCGTTTACTCTGGAAACACCATATATTTT.

In this sample, this clone turned up a few times. The chain is built from TRBV29-1 and TRBJ1-6, with 7 bases aligning to TRBD1. CDR3 length: 14 amino acids. Germline V gene data show CDR1 as SQVTM and CDR2 as ANQGSEA. The junction had 12 bases not matched to a gene; V was cut back by 7 bases and J by 9 bases. The CDR3, as DNA: TGCAGCGAGAATGACAGGGTACTGTCTTCACCCCTCCACTTT. This sequence encodes CSENDRVLSSPLHF.

This clone was seen once. The V and J genes are TRBV7-3 and TRBJ2-5; D call uncertain. The CDR3 contains 13 residues. Trimming pared 1 base from V and 4 bases from J, leaving 7 bases between. Per the germline V gene, CDR1 is SGHTA and CDR2 is FQGTGA. This CDR3 is CASSLSGRETQYF. The DNA for the CDR3 is TGTGCCAGCAGCTTAAGTGGGCGAGAGACCCAGTACTTC.

As regards this clone: In the same sample, other DNA sequences code for this CDR3. V gene TRBV27 combines with J gene TRBJ1-1; tentative D call: TRBD1 (5 bases). Trimming took off 2 bases at V and 4 bases at J, with 11 bases between the two ends. Germline lookup yields CDR1 MNHEY and CDR2 SMNVEV (reference sequence). The length of the CDR3 is 14 residues. Here the CDR3 reads CASSLGGLGTEAFF. The CDR3 DNA sequence: TGTGCCAGCAGTTTAGGGGGGTTGGGCACTGAAGCTTTCTTT.